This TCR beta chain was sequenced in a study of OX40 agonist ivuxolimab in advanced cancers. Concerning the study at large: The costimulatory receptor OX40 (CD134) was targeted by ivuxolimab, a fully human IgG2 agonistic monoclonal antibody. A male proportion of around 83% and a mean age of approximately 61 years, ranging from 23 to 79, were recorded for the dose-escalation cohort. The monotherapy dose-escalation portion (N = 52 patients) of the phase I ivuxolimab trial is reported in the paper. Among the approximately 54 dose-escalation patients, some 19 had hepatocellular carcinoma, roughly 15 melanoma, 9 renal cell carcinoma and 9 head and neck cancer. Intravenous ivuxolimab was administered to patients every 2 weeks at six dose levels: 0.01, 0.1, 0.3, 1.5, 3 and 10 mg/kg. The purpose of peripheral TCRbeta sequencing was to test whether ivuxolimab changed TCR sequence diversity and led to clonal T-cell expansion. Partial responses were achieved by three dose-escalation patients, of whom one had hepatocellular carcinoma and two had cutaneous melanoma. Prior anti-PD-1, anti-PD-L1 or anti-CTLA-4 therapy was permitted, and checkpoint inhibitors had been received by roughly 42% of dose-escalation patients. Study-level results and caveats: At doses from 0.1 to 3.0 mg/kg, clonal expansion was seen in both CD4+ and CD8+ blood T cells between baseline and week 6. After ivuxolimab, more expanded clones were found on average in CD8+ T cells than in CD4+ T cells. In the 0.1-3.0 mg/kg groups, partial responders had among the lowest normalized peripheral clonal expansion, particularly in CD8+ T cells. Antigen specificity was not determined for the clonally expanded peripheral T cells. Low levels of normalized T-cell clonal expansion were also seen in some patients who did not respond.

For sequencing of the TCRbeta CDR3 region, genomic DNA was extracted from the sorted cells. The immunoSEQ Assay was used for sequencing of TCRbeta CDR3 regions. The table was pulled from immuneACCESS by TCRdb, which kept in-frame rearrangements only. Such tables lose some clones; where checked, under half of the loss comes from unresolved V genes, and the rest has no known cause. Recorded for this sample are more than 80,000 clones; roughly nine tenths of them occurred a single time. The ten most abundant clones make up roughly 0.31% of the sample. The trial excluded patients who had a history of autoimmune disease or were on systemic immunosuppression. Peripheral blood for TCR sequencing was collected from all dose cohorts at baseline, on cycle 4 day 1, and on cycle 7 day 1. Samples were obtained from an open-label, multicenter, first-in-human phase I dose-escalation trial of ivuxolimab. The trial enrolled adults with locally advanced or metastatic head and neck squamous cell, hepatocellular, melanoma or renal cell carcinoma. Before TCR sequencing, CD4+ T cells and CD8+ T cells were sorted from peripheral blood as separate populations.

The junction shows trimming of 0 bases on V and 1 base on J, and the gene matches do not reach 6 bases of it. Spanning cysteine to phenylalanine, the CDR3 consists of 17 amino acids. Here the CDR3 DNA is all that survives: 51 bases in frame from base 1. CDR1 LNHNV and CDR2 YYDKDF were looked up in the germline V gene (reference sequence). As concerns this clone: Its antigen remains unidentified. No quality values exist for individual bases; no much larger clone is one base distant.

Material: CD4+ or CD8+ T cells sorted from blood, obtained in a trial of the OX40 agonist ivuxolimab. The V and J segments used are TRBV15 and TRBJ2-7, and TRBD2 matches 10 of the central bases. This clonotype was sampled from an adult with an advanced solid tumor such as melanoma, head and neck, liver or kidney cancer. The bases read TGTGCCACCAGCAGAGAGACCGGGACTAGCGCTTCCTACGAGCAGTACTTC. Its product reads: CATSRETGTSASYEQYF. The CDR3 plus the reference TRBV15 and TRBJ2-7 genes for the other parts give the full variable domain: DAMVIQNPRYQVTQFGKPVTLSCSQTLNHNVMYWYQQKSSQAPKLLFHYYDKDFNNEADTPDNFQSRRPNTSFCFLDIRSPGLGDTAMYLCATSRETGTSASYEQYFGPGTRLTVT.